This TCR beta chain appears in the sequencing data of a study of tumor-infiltrating lymphocytes in primary liver carcinoma. Whole-study findings and limits: Significantly larger top-250-clone fractions were found in tumors than in blood (p = 0.039).

This clonotype was seen repeatedly, ten times or more. Its antigen remains unidentified. Co-extracting RNA and DNA was done with 20-30 mg of unsorted bulk tissue as input. A constant-region primer primed TCR beta cDNA synthesis from about 550 ng of total RNA. Three rounds of nested multiplex PCR with slightly modified ARM-PCR produced TCR beta libraries. One entry per CDR3 protein results from TCRdb running MiXCR on the multiplex PCR reads. The data hold about 130,000 distinct CDR3 sequences, with 55% to 75% observed a single time. This sequence originates from a woman aged 55-70 years with primary liver carcinoma and hepatitis B virus infection. What was sequenced was liver tumor tissue from sampling region 3. The sample's subset: tumor region T3, left-lateral pole.

CDR3 protein: CASSFSRQEGYTF. CDR3 DNA sequence: TGTGCCAGCAGCTTCTCCCGACAGGAAGGCTACACCTTC. The chain employs TRBV5-4 and TRBJ1-2, with a possible D match to TRBD1 (6 bases). The CDR3 loop spans 13 amino acids. The germline V gene has CDR1 SGHNT and CDR2 YYREEE (reference sequence). The germline V and J ends were trimmed by 2 bases and 8 bases, with 13 bases remaining between them.